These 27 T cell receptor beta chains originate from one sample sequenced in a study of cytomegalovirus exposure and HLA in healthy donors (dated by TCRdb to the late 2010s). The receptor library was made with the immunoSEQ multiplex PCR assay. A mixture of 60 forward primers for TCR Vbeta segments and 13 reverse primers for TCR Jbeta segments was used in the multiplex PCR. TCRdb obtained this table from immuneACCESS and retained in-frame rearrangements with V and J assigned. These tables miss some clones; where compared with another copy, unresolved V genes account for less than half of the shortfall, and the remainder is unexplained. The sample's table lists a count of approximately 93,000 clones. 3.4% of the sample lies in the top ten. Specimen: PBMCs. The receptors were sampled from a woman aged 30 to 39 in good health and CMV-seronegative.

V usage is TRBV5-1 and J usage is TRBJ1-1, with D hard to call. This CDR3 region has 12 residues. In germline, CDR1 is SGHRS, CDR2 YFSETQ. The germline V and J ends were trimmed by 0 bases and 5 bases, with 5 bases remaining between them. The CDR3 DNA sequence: TGCGCCAGCAGCTTGGGCAGGACTGAAGCTTTCTTT. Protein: CASSLGRTEAFF.

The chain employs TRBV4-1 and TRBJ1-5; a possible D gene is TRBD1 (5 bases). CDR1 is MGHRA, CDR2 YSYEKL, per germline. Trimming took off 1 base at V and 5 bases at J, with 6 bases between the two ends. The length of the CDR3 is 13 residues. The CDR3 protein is CASSQGGDQPQHF. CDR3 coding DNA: TGCGCCAGCAGCCAAGGGGGGGATCAGCCCCAGCATTTT.

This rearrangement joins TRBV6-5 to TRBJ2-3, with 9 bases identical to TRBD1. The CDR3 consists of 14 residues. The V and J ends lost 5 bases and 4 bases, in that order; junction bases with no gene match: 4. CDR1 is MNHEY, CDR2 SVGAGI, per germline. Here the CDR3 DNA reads TGTGCCAGCAGTCGGGACAGGGCCGCAGATACGCAGTATTTT. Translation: CASSRDRAADTQYF.

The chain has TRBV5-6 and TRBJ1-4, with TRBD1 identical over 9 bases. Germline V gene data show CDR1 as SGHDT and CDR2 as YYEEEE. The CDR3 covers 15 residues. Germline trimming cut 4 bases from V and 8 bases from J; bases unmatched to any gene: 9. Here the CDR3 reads CASSRGQGGSEKLFF. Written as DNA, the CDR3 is TGTGCCAGCAGCCGGGGACAGGGTGGCTCGGAAAAACTGTTTTTT.

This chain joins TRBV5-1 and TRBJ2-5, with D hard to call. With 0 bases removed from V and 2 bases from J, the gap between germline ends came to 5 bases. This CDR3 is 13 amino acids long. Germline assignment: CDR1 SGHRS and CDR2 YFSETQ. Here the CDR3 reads CASSLVQQETQYF. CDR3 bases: TGCGCCAGCAGCTTGGTACAGCAAGAGACCCAGTACTTC.

The CDR3 region has the DNA TGCAGCGTTGAAAGAGGGGGCAGGGAATACTATGGCTACACCTTC. Translated, it gives CSVERGGREYYGYTF. This chain links TRBV29-1 with TRBJ1-2; 7 bases are shared with TRBD1. The germline V gene has CDR1 SQVTM and CDR2 ANQGSEA. The CDR3 totals 15 residues. J was trimmed by 3 bases and V by 2 bases; bases with no gene match: 9.

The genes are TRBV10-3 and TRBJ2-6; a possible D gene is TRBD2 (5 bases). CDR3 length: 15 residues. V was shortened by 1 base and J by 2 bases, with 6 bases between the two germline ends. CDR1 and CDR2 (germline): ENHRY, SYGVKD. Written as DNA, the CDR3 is TGTGCCATCAGTGAGTACGGGACTGGGGCCAACGTCCTGACTTTC. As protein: CAISEYGTGANVLTF.

CDR3 amino acids: CASSVVGGDYGYTF. CDR3 DNA sequence: TGTGCCAGCAGCGTAGTAGGGGGCGACTATGGCTACACCTTC. The gene calls are TRBV9 and TRBJ1-2, with 7 bases aligning to TRBD1. Per germline, CDR1 SGDLS and CDR2 YYNGEE. This CDR3 is built from 14 residues. V was pared by 0 bases and J by 3 bases, with 2 bases of the junction left unmatched.

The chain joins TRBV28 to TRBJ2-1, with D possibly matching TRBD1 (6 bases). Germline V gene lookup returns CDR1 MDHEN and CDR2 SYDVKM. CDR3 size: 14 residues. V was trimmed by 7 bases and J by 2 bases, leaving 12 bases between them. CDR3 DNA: TGTGCCAGCACCGGGACACCGACCTACAATGAGCAGTTCTTC. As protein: CASTGTPTYNEQFF.

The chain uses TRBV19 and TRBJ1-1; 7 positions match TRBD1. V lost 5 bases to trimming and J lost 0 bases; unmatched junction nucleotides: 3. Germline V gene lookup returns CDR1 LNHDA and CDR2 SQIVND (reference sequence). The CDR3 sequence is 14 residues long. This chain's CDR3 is CASSSQGMNTEAFF. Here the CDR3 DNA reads TGTGCCAGTAGTTCACAGGGGATGAACACTGAAGCTTTCTTT. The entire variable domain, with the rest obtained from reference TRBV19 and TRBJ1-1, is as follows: DGGITQSPKYLFRKEGQNVTLSCEQNLNHDAMYWYRQDPGQGLRLIYYSQIVNDFQKGDIAEGYSVSREKKESFPLTVTSAQKNPTAFYLCASSSQGMNTEAFFGQGTRLTVV.

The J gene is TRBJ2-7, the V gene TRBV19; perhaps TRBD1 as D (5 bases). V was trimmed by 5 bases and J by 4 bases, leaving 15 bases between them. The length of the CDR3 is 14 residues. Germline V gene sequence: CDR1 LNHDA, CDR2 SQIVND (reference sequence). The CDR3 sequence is CASSYGGAEYEQYF. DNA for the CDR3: TGTGCCAGTAGTTACGGTGGGGCAGAATACGAGCAGTACTTC.

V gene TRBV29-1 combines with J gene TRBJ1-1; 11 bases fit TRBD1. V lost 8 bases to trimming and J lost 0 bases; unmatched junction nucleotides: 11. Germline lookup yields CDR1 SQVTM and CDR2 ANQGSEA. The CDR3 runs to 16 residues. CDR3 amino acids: CSSYSGTGGMNTEAFF. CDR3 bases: TGCAGCTCATATTCAGGGACAGGGGGGATGAACACTGAAGCTTTCTTT.

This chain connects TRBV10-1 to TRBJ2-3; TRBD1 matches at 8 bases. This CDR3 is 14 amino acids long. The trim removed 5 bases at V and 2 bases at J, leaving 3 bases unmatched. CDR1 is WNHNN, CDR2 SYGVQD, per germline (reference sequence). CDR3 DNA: TGCGCCAGCAGTCTGGACAGGGACACAGATACGCAGTATTTT. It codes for CASSLDRDTDTQYF.

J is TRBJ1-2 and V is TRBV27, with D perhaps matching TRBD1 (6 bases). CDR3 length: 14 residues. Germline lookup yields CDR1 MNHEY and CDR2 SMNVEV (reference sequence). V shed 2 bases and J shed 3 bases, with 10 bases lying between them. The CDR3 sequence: CASSLRTGHYGYTF. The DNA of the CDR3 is TGTGCCAGCAGTTTACGTACAGGGCACTATGGCTACACCTTC.

CDR3 bases: TGCGCCAGCAGCGAGGGACAGGGGTGGGAGACCCAGTACTTC. Translating gives CASSEGQGWETQYF. The chain joins TRBV5-1 to TRBJ2-5; 10 bases match TRBD1. The CDR3 loop spans 14 amino acids. The germline CDR1 and CDR2 sequences are SGHRS and YFSETQ. J lost 5 bases, V lost 4 bases, and 5 bases had no gene match.

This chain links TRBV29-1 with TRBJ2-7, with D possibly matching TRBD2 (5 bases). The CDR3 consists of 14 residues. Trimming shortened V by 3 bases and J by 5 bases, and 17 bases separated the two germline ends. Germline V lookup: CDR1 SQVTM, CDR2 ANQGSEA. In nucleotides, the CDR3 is TGCAGCGTTGAGGAGGAGAACAGCCTCCACGAGCAGTACTTC. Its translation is CSVEEENSLHEQYF.

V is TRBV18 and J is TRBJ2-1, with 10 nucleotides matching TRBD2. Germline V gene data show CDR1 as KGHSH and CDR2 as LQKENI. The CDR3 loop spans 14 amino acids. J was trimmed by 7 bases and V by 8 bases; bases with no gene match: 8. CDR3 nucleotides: TGTGCCAGCCGCGTAGCGGGAGGAATAAATGAGCAGTTCTTC. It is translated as CASRVAGGINEQFF.

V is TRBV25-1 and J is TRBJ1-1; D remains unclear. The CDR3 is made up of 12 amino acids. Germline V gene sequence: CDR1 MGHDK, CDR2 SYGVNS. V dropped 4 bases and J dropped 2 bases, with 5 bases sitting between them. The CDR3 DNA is TGTGCCAGCAGTGGTAGAAACACTGAAGCTTTCTTT. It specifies CASSGRNTEAFF.

CDR3 in amino acids: CGAGSTNEKLFF. The CDR3 DNA reads TGTGGGGCGGGTTCAACTAATGAAAAACTGTTTTTT. This chain connects TRBV27 to TRBJ1-4; D uncertain. The germline V gene encodes CDR1 MNHEY and CDR2 SMNVEV (reference sequence). This CDR3 is 12 amino acids long.

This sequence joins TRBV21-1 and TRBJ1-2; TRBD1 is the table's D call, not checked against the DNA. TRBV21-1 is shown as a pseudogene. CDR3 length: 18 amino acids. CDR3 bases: TGTGCCAGCAGCAAAGTCCCGGGACAGGGCCGTAGGTTATATGGCTACACCTTC. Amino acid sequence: CASSKVPGQGRRLYGYTF.

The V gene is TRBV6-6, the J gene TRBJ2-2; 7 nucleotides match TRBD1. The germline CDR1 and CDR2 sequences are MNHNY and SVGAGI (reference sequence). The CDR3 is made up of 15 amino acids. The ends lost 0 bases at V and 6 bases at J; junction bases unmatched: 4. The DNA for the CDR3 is TGTGCCAGCAGTTACTCCGCGACAGGGTCCGGGGAGCTGTTTTTT. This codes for CASSYSATGSGELFF.

In DNA, the CDR3 is TGTGCCAGCAGCGACTCCGGACAGGGGGCCTATGAGCAGTTCTTC. Translating gives CASSDSGQGAYEQFF. V is TRBV9 and J is TRBJ2-1, with 11 bases that match TRBD1. There are 15 residues in the CDR3. V dropped 3 bases and J dropped 8; count of bases not matched to a gene: 7. Germline V gene lookup returns CDR1 SGDLS and CDR2 YYNGEE.

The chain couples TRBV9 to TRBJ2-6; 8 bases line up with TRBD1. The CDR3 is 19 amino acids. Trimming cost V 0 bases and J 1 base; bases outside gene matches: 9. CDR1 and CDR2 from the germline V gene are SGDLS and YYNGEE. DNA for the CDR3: TGTGCCAGCAGCGTAGCTCTAACAGGGGGTAGGTCTGGGGCCAACGTCCTGACTTTC. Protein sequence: CASSVALTGGRSGANVLTF.

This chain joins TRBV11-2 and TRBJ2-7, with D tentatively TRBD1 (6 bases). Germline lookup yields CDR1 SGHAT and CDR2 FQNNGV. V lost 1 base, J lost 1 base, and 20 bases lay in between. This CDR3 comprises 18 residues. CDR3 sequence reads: CASSLARGYLDRSYEQYF. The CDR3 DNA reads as TGTGCCAGCAGCTTAGCTAGGGGGTACTTGGACAGATCCTACGAGCAGTACTTC.

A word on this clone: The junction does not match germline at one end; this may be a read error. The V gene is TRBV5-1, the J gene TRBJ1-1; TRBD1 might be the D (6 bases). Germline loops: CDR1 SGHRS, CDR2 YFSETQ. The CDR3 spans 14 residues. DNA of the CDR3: TGCGCCAGCAGTTTGGGGGGCAGGGGAAGGGAAGCTTTCTTT. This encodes CASSLGGRGREAFF.

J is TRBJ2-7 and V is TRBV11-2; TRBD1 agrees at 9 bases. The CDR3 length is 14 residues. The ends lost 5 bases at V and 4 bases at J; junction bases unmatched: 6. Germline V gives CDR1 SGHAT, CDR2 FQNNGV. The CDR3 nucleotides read TGTGCCAGCAGCCTCGGGACAGGGAATTACGAGCAGTACTTC. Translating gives CASSLGTGNYEQYF.

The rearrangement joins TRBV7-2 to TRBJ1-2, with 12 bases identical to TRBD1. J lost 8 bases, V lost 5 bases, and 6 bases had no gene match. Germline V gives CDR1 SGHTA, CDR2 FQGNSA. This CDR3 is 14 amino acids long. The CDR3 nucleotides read TGTGCCAGCAGCCCTTCCGGGACAGGGGGCGGCTACACCTTC. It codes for CASSPSGTGGGYTF.